This T cell receptor beta chain was recovered during a study of CD8+ T cells in alopecia areata (dated by TCRdb to the late 2010s). Background for the entire study: Treated patients were enrolled in an open-label pilot trial of oral tofacitinib at 5 to 10 mg twice daily for moderate-to-severe alopecia areata. Patients received tofacitinib for 6 to 18 months and were then followed off drug for 6 months to check for delayed response and recurrence. TCRbeta CDR3 regions were amplified by immunoSEQ multiplex PCR with 35 Vbeta forward and 13 Jbeta reverse primers. For the treated patients, the SALT score, which quantifies what percentage of scalp surface area is affected, served as the measure of disease severity. Scalp tissue and sorted CD4+ and CD8+ peripheral blood T cells from patchy and totalis/universalis alopecia areata patients and from healthy controls were covered by human TCRbeta sequencing. To study T cell clonal expansion in alopecia areata, the researchers applied high-throughput TCRbeta sequencing to both the C3H/HeJ mouse model and human patients. Patients on tofacitinib were biopsied at baseline and after 4 and 24 weeks of treatment, and several of the patients also had a later scalp biopsy. Scalp clonality was compared among normal scalp (n=4), patchy alopecia areata scalp (n=8), and alopecia totalis/universalis scalp (n=8). RNA came from the PAXgene miRNA kit for fixed scalp, the miRNeasy kit for PBMCs, and the RNeasy kit for mouse skin. General findings and caveats noted by the study authors: Unlike mouse skin, which is dominated by gammadelta T cells, normal human skin has resident alphabeta T cells that are also sequenced, and this complicates analysis of the scalp TCR repertoire. Because the treated cohort was small and included a single nonresponder, larger studies are needed to assess links between baseline CD8+ expansion and response. Shared TCR sequences between patients were less evident than in mice, which may be partly attributable to HLA diversity in the patient population. Many expanded lesional clones were found to persist in scalp and blood during tofacitinib treatment, and relapse after treatment cessation may be partly explained by this persistence. Compared with normal scalp, lesional scalp, particularly in alopecia totalis/universalis, had higher clonality and more expanded CD8+ clones, which suggests antigenic drive. With tofacitinib, both scalp clonality and the number of expanded CD8+ clones among the top 100 scalp clones went down significantly.

The library was generated by the immunoSEQ multiplex PCR assay. RNA was extracted from all samples and reverse transcribed into cDNA as template for TCR sequencing. First-strand cDNA was synthesized using SuperScript III with a 2:1 mix of oligo-dT and random hexamers. A synthetic immune receptor repertoire was used to measure amplification bias, and any remaining bias was corrected computationally. From the authors' description of their analysis: Raw reads were preprocessed for error removal, and CDR3 was defined according to IMGT conventions as running from the conserved cysteine to phenylalanine. Clonality was computed by normalizing Shannon entropy by log2 of the number of productive unique TCRs and subtracting the result from 1. Whether each scalp clone was CD4 or CD8 was inferred by checking scalp TCRbeta sequences against the CD4 and CD8 repertoires from sorted blood. The table was pulled from immuneACCESS by TCRdb, which kept in-frame rearrangements only. Such tables lose some clones; where checked, under half of the loss comes from unresolved V genes, and the rest has no known cause. The V and J calls and clone size come from that table; D and trimming were worked out from the DNA. The sample records approximately 210,000 clones, approximately 67% of which are singletons. The top ten constitute approximately 1.3% of the sample.

Per the publication, the treatment or condition label means: oral pan-JAK inhibitor, 5-10 mg twice daily. Lesional scalp punch biopsies and peripheral blood were collected from alopecia areata patients. After PBMCs were isolated by density centrifugation and stained for CD3, CD4 and CD8, a FACSAria was used to sort CD4+ and CD8+ T cells. V is reduced by 5 bases and J by 0 bases, leaving a spacing of 8 bases between them. The CDR3 measures 13 amino acids from cysteine to phenylalanine. Of all the DNA, just the CDR3 is kept, 39 bases in frame from base 1. CDR1 SGHTA and CDR2 FQGTGA are derived from the germline V gene. The table lists this clone with a few counts. The specificity of this receptor is unknown. No much larger clone is present one base from it, and per-base qualities are unavailable.

This sequence uses TRBV7-3 and TRBJ2-7; TRBD1 is perhaps the D gene, given 6 matching bases. The origin of this receptor is a human donor with alopecia areata. The specimen was CD4+ T cells sorted from blood, collected between weeks 49 and 50, from a patient treated with tofacitinib. The encoded CDR3 is CASSLDSSYEQYF. At the DNA level, the sequence is TGTGCCAGCAGCCTGGACAGCTCCTACGAGCAGTACTTC.